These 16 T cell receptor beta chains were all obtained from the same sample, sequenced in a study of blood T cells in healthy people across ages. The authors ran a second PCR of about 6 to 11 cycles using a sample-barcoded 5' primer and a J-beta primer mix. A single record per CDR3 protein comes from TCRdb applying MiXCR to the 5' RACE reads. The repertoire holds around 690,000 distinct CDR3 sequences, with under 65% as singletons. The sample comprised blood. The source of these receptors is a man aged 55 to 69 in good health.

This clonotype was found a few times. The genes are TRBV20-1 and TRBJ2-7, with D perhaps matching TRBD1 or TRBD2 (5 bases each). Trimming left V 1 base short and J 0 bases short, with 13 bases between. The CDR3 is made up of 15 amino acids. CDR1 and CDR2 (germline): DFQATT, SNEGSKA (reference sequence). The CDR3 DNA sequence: TGCAGTGCTAGAGGGCCGGCAGGGAGCTCCTACGAGCAGTACTTC. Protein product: CSARGPAGSSYEQYF.

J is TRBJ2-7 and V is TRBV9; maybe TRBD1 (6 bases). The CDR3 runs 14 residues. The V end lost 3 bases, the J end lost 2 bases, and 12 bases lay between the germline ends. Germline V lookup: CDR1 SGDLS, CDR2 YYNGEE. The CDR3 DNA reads TGTGCCAGCAGCGCCGACAGGACCCCCTACGAGCAGTACTTC. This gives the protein CASSADRTPYEQYF.

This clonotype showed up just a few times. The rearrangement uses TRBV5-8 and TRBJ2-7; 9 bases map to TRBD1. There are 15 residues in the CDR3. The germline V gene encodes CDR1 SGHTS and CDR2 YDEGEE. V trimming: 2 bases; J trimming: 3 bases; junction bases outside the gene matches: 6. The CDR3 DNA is TGTGCCAGCAGCTTCGCCCAGGACAGGGGCTACGAGCAGTACTTC. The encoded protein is CASSFAQDRGYEQYF.

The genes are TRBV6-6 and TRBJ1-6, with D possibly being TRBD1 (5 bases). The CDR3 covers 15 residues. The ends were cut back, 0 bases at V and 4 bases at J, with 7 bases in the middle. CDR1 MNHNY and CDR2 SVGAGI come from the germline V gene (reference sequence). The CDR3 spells CASSYSKGYNSPLHF. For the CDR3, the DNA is TGTGCCAGCAGTTACTCAAAGGGGTATAATTCACCCCTCCACTTT.

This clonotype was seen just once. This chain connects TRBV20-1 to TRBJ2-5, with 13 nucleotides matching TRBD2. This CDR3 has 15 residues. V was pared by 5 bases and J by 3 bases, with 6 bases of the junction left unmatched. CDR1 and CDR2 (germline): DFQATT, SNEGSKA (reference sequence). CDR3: CSAGRLAGGEETQYF. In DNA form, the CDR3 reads TGCAGTGCTGGACGACTAGCGGGGGGCGAAGAGACCCAGTACTTC.

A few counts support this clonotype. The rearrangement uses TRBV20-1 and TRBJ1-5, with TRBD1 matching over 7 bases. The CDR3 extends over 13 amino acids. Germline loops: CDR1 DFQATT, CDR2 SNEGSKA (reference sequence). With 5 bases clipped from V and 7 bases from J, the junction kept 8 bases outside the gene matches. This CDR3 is CSAGGTAGQPQHF. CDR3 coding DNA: TGCAGTGCTGGTGGGACAGCGGGGCAGCCCCAGCATTTT.

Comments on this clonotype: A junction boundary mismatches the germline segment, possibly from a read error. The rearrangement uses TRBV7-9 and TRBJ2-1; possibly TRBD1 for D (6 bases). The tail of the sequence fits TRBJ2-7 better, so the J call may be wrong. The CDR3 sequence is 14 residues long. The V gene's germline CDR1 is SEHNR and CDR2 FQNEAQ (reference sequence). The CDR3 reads CASSQGQSVYGQYF. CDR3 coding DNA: TGTGCCAGCAGCCAAGGACAGTCCGTTTACGGGCAGTACTTC.

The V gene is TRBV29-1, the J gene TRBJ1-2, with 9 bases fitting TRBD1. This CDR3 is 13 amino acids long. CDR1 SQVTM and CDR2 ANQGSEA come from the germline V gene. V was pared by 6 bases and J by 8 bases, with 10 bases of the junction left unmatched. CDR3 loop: CSVDTGTGQGYTF. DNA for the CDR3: TGCAGCGTGGACACCGGGACAGGGCAGGGCTACACCTTC.

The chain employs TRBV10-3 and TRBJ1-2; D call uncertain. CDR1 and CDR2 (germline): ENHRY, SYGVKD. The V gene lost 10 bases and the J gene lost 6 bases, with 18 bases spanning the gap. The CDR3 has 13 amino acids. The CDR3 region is CATTETLAHGYTF. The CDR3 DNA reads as TGTGCCACCACAGAAACCCTTGCCCATGGCTACACCTTC.

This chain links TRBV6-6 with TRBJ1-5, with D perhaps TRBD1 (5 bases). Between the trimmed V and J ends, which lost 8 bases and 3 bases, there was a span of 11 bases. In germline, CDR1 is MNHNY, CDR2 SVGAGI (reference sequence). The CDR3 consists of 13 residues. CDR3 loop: CASVGDFNQPQHF. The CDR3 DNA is TGTGCCAGCGTAGGGGACTTCAATCAGCCCCAGCATTTT.

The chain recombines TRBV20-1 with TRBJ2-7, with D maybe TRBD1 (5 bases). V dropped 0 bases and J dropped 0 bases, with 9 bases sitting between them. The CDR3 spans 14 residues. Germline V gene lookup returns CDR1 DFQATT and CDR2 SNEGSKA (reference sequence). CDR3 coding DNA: TGCAGTGCTAGAGATCCCCAGGGCTCCTACGAGCAGTACTTC. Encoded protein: CSARDPQGSYEQYF.

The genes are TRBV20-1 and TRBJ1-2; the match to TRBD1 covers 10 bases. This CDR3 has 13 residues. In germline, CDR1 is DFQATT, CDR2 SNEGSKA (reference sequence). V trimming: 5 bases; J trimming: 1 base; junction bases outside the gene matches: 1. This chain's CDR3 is CSAGTGVNYGYTF. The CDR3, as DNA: TGCAGTGCTGGGACAGGGGTTAACTATGGCTACACCTTC.

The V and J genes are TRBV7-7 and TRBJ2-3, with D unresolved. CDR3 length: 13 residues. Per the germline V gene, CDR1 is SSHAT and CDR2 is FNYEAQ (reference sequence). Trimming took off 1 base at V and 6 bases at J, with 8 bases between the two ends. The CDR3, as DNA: TGTGCCAGCAGCTTAGGATTGGGGGATACGCAGTATTTT. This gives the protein CASSLGLGDTQYF.

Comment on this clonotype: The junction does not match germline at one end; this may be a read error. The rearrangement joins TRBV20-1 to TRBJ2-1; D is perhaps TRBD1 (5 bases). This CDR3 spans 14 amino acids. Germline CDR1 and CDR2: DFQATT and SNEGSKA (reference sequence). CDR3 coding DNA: TGCGGTGCTAAGTCTGAGCAGGGATACAATGAGCAGTTCTTC. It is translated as CGAKSEQGYNEQFF.

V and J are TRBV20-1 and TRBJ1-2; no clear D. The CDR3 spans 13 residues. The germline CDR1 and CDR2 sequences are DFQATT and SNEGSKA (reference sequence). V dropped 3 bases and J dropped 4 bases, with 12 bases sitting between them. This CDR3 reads CSASRPESYGYTF. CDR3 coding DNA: TGCAGTGCTAGTCGGCCGGAGTCCTATGGCTACACCTTC.

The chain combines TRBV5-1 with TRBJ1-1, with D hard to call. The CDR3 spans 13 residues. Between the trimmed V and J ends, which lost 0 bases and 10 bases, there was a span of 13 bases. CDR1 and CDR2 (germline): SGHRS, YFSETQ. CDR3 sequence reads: CASSLEEGRGAFF. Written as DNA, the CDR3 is TGCGCCAGCAGCTTGGAGGAGGGCCGGGGAGCTTTCTTT.